The 8 T cell receptor beta chains in this list originate from one sample, sequenced in a study of cytomegalovirus exposure and HLA in healthy donors. The PCR had 60 Vbeta and 13 Jbeta primers. Assay: immunoSEQ multiplex PCR; the TCRdb copy retains only in-frame clones and omits some. The sample lists around 190,000 clones, about 80% seen once, with just under 3% in the top ten. Input material: PBMCs. The receptor source for this set is a woman between 25 and 40 years old in good health and CMV-seronegative.

The CDR3 DNA is TGTGCCAGTAGTTCCCGCGGACAGGGTACTTTCTTT. Translating it yields CASSSRGQGTFF. This chain joins TRBV19 and TRBJ1-1; TRBD1 matches 8 bases. The CDR3 sequence is 12 residues long. V was clipped by 5 bases and J by 12 bases; unmatched bases: 8. Germline V lookup: CDR1 LNHDA, CDR2 SQIVND (reference sequence).

V gene TRBV4-1 combines with J gene TRBJ1-1, with TRBD1 as a possible D gene (6 bases). Germline CDR1 and CDR2: MGHRA and YSYEKL. Between the trimmed V and J ends, which lost 3 bases and 1 base, there was a span of 9 bases. This CDR3 comprises 14 residues. This chain's CDR3 is CASSHRTANTEAFF. Written as DNA, the CDR3 is TGCGCCAGCAGCCATCGGACAGCGAACACTGAAGCTTTCTTT.

V gene TRBV29-1 combines with J gene TRBJ2-7; TRBD2 matches at 7 bases. CDR1 is SQVTM and CDR2 is ANQGSEA in the germline V gene. This CDR3 is 14 amino acids long. Trimming cost V 6 bases and J 2 bases; bases outside gene matches: 10. CDR3 DNA: TGCAGCGTCTACGAGCGGGGAAACACCTACGAGCAGTACTTC. Amino acid sequence: CSVYERGNTYEQYF.

The rearrangement uses TRBV27 and TRBJ2-7, with 12 positions matching TRBD1. This CDR3 contains 15 residues. Germline V lookup: CDR1 MNHEY, CDR2 SMNVEV (reference sequence). V trimming: 3 bases; J trimming: 5 bases; junction bases outside the gene matches: 5. CDR3 in amino acids: CASSFVGTGGDEQYF. CDR3 bases: TGTGCCAGCAGTTTCGTCGGGACAGGGGGCGACGAGCAGTACTTC.

The chain combines TRBV5-1 with TRBJ2-7; 7 bases map to TRBD1. V lost 1 base to trimming and J lost 4 bases; unmatched junction nucleotides: 8. The length of the CDR3 is 15 residues. CDR1 is SGHRS, CDR2 YFSETQ, per germline. CDR3 nucleotides: TGCGCCAGCAGCTTGAATACAGGGGCCGTATACGAGCAGTACTTC. Amino acid sequence: CASSLNTGAVYEQYF.

This rearrangement joins TRBV6-5 to TRBJ2-7; D might be TRBD1 (5 bases). CDR1 MNHEY and CDR2 SVGAGI come from the germline V gene. Trimming took off 5 bases at V and 0 bases at J, with 14 bases between the two ends. The CDR3 runs 15 residues. Written as DNA, the CDR3 is TGTGCCAGCAGTCCTCGCGACAGCTTCTCCTACGAGCAGTACTTC. Amino acids: CASSPRDSFSYEQYF.

This chain's CDR3 is CATSRDAGTGELFF. As DNA, the CDR3 is TGTGCCACCAGCAGAGATGCGGGAACCGGGGAGCTGTTTTTT. The gene calls are TRBV15 and TRBJ2-2, with D possibly being TRBD2 (6 bases). This CDR3 has 14 amino acids. CDR1 is LNHNV and CDR2 is YYDKDF in the germline V gene (reference sequence). V lost 0 bases to trimming and J lost 5 bases, with 7 bases between them. The full variable domain, with the rest looked up from reference TRBV15 and TRBJ2-2, is DAMVIQNPRYQVTQFGKPVTLSCSQTLNHNVMYWYQQKSSQAPKLLFHYYDKDFNNEADTPDNFQSRRPNTSFCFLDIRSPGLGDTAMYLCATSRDAGTGELFFGEGSRLTVL.

This clone has just a few counts. The chain uses TRBV5-1 and TRBJ2-3; TRBD1 matches at 7 bases. The V and J ends lost 4 bases and 3 bases, in that order; junction bases with no gene match: 5. CDR1 SGHRS and CDR2 YFSETQ come from the germline V gene. This CDR3 is built from 14 residues. The CDR3 coding sequence is TGCGCCAGCAGCCAGGACAGGAATACAGATACGCAGTATTTT. Its protein is CASSQDRNTDTQYF.